Sequencing of this TCR beta chain was carried out in a study of cytomegalovirus exposure and HLA in healthy donors. Worth noting for this clone: Antigen unknown.

Study conclusions and caveats: In an earlier analysis, productive rearrangement rates for most beta V segments clustered near 87% or 30%. Among TCR beta chains, those listed as cytomegalovirus-associated numbered around 180. Analyzed later, association rates of TCRs varied across HLA loci, with DRB1 most and HLA-C fewest.

The CDR3 extends over 17 amino acids. Per the germline V gene, CDR1 is SSHAT and CDR2 is FNYEAQ (reference sequence). The PCR contained 60 Vbeta and 13 Jbeta primers. The method was immunoSEQ multiplex PCR; TCRdb's version includes in-frame clones alone and lacks a portion of them. This table has 90,000 to 130,000 clones, just under 70% appearing once. The sample taken for sequencing was PBMCs. This rearrangement joins TRBV7-7 to TRBJ2-7; 7 bases are shared with TRBD2. The sequence was collected from a man aged 30 to 45 in good health and CMV-seropositive. CDR3 amino acids: CASSLEGLTNLSNEQYV. The CDR3 DNA is TGTGCTAGCAGCTTAGAGGGACTAACGAACTTAAGCAACGAGCAGTACGTC.